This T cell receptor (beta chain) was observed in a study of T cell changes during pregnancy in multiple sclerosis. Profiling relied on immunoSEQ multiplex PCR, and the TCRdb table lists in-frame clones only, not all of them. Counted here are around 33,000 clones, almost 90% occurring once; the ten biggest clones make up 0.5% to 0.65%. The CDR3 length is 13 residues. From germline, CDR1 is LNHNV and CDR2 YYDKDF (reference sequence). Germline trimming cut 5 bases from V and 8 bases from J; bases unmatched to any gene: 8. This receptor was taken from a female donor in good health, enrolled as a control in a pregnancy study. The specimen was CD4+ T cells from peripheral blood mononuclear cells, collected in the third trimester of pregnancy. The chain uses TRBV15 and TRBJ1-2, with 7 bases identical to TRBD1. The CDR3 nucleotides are TGTGCCACCAGCCGGGACAGCTCCTTCGGCTACACCTTC. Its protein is CATSRDSSFGYTF. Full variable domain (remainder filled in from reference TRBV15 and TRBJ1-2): DAMVIQNPRYQVTQFGKPVTLSCSQTLNHNVMYWYQQKSSQAPKLLFHYYDKDFNNEADTPDNFQSRRPNTSFCFLDIRSPGLGDTAMYLCATSRDSSFGYTFGSGTRLTVV.